These 29 T cell receptor beta chains were all obtained from the same sample, sequenced in a study of CD8 T cells in Susac syndrome. Random hexamers were used to reverse transcribe the RNA input (roughly 0.5 to 1 ug). One entry per CDR3 protein results from TCRdb running MiXCR on the immunoSEQ multiplex PCR reads. The sample carries some 47,000 distinct CDR3 sequences, 80% to 95% recorded once. What was sequenced was CD8+ T cells from PBMCs. The origin of the receptors is a human donor in good health.

The rearrangement links TRBV12-3 or TRBV12-4 to TRBJ2-3; D possibly corresponds to TRBD2 (5 bases). V was pared by 3 bases and J by 2 bases, with 12 bases between. The CDR3 sequence is 15 residues long. This CDR3 reads CASSFARGFTDTQYF. The CDR3 nucleotides read TGTGCCAGCAGTTTCGCCCGGGGTTTCACAGATACGCAGTATTTT.

The chain employs TRBV3-1 and TRBJ2-6; tentatively, D is TRBD2 (5 bases). The germline V gene has CDR1 LGHDT and CDR2 YNNKEL (reference sequence). Trimming left V 4 bases short and J 0 bases short, with 16 bases between. The CDR3 spans 18 residues. Written as DNA, the CDR3 is TGTGCCAGCAGCCCGGCGGGTTTGTATGGCTCTGGGGCCAACGTCCTGACTTTC. It is translated as CASSPAGLYGSGANVLTF. Full variable domain (missing parts from reference TRBV3-1 and TRBJ2-6): DTAVSQTPKYLVTQMGNDKSIKCEQNLGHDTMYWYKQDSKKFLKIMFSYNNKELIINETVPNRFSPKSPDKAHLNLHINSLELGDSAVYFCASSPAGLYGSGANVLTFGAGSRLTVL.

V is TRBV5-4 and J is TRBJ1-2, with 7 bases identical to TRBD1. This CDR3 is built from 13 residues. Germline CDR1 is SGHNT and CDR2 is YYREEE (reference sequence). V was clipped by 4 bases and J by 6 bases; unmatched bases: 6. The CDR3, as DNA: TGTGCCAGCAGCCTGGGGACAGTTGATGGCTACACCTTC. It specifies CASSLGTVDGYTF.

The CDR3 DNA reads TGTGCCAGCAGCCATATCTGGGAAACAACCTACAATGAGCAGTTCTTC. This translates into CASSHIWETTYNEQFF. The rearrangement joins TRBV14 to TRBJ2-1; no clear D. Germline loops: CDR1 SGHDN, CDR2 FVKESK. CDR3 length: 16 residues. V lost 3 bases and J 2 bases, leaving 14 bases between the germline ends.

A single count supports this clonotype. The chain employs TRBV7-2 and TRBJ2-5, with 11 bases that match TRBD2. This CDR3 has 18 amino acids. With 2 bases clipped from V and 4 bases from J, the junction kept 12 bases outside the gene matches. Germline lookup yields CDR1 SGHTA and CDR2 FQGNSA. The CDR3 DNA reads as TGTGCCAGCAGCTTATTAACTAGCGGGAGTCCCGCGGGAGAGACCCAGTACTTC. Its translation: CASSLLTSGSPAGETQYF.

The CDR3 region is CASSLLEFRSTF. The DNA of the CDR3 is TGTGCCAGCAGCTTGTTGGAGTTTAGGTCCACCTTC. The chain links TRBV5-6 to TRBJ1-2; no clear D. The germline V gene has CDR1 SGHDT and CDR2 YYEEEE. Between the trimmed V and J ends, which lost 1 base and 13 bases, there was a span of 14 bases. This CDR3 spans 12 amino acids.

The rearrangement joins TRBV10-2 to TRBJ1-1, with D possibly being TRBD1 (6 bases). The CDR3 contains 14 residues. The germline V and J ends were trimmed by 4 bases and 0 bases, with 9 bases remaining between them. CDR1 is WSHSY and CDR2 is SAAADI in the germline V gene. CDR3 sequence: CASSGGPLNTEAFF. CDR3 coding DNA: TGCGCCAGCAGTGGGGGGCCGTTGAACACTGAAGCTTTCTTT.

The CDR3 coding sequence is TGTGCCAGCAGCGCGGGACTAGCGCCTTTCTCTGGGGCCAACGTCCTGACTTTC. It translates to CASSAGLAPFSGANVLTF. V usage is TRBV9 and J usage is TRBJ2-6; TRBD2 aligns across 10 bases. J was trimmed by 0 bases and V by 3 bases; bases with no gene match: 6. CDR1 is SGDLS, CDR2 YYNGEE, per germline. This CDR3 contains 18 residues.

The chain has TRBV9 and TRBJ2-1; the match to TRBD2 covers 9 bases. The germline V gene encodes CDR1 SGDLS and CDR2 YYNGEE. V lost 0 bases to trimming and J lost 1 base; unmatched junction nucleotides: 8. The CDR3 has 18 residues. The DNA for the CDR3 is TGTGCCAGCAGCGTAGGTCGAGCGGGAGGCCTATCCTACAATGAGCAGTTCTTC. This gives the protein CASSVGRAGGLSYNEQFF.

This sequence joins TRBV5-1 and TRBJ2-7, with TRBD1 identical over 11 bases. This CDR3 has 16 amino acids. The germline gives CDR1 SGHRS, CDR2 YFSETQ. V dropped 4 bases and J dropped 4; count of bases not matched to a gene: 10. CDR3 sequence: CASSPNRDRGTYEQYF. CDR3 in DNA: TGCGCCAGCAGCCCAAACCGGGACAGGGGGACATACGAGCAGTACTTC.

The chain is built from TRBV7-9 and TRBJ1-1; D is ambiguous. The V gene's germline CDR1 is SEHNR and CDR2 FQNEAQ (reference sequence). V was shortened by 6 bases and J by 8 bases, with 10 bases between the two germline ends. The CDR3 consists of 11 residues. The CDR3 region has the DNA TGTGCCAGCAGGCAGACTAGAGAAGCTTTCTTT. It encodes CASRQTREAFF.

The rearrangement uses TRBV7-9 and TRBJ1-5; D is perhaps TRBD1 (5 bases). V dropped 5 bases and J dropped 5 bases, with 13 bases sitting between them. This CDR3 has 14 amino acids. Looked up from germline, CDR1 is SEHNR and CDR2 is FQNEAQ (reference sequence). This chain's CDR3 is CASSPEGGDQPQHF. The CDR3 nucleotides are TGTGCCAGCAGCCCCGAGGGAGGGGATCAGCCCCAGCATTTT.

The V call is TRBV6-1, the J call TRBJ2-2; 7 bases agree with TRBD2. The V and J ends lost 1 base and 7 bases, in that order; junction bases with no gene match: 6. CDR1 MNHNS and CDR2 SASEGT come from the germline V gene. The CDR3 has 15 residues. Here the CDR3 DNA reads TGTGCCAGCAGTGAAGAGAGAGGGGAGGGCGGGGAGCTGTTTTTT. Translating gives CASSEERGEGGELFF.

Only one count was recorded for this clonotype. V usage is TRBV4-3 and J usage is TRBJ2-7, with TRBD2 matching 12 bases. CDR1 LGHNA and CDR2 YSLEER come from the germline V gene. The CDR3 loop spans 17 amino acids. V dropped 0 bases and J dropped 1; count of bases not matched to a gene: 4. The CDR3 DNA follows: TGCGCCAGCAGCCAAGATAGGGGACTAGCGGGTTCCTACGAGCAGTACTTC. It codes for CASSQDRGLAGSYEQYF.

This clonotype was seen once. The chain is built from TRBV19 and TRBJ2-7; the match to TRBD1 covers 7 bases. The CDR3 is 14 amino acids. CDR1 is LNHDA, CDR2 SQIVND, per germline (reference sequence). Trimming cost V 7 bases and J 4 bases; bases outside gene matches: 10. CDR3 bases: TGTGCCAGTAAAGCCGGGACAGCAGCTTACGAGCAGTACTTC. This codes for CASKAGTAAYEQYF.

The gene calls are TRBV20-1 and TRBJ2-2, with TRBD2 identical over 7 bases. The V gene end was trimmed by 4 bases and the J gene end by 2 bases; junction bases not matched to a gene: 13. The CDR3 covers 17 residues. Germline CDR1 and CDR2: DFQATT and SNEGSKA (reference sequence). CDR3 coding DNA: TGCAGTGCTACCCCGACTGGTCAGCGGGGAAACACCGGGGAGCTGTTTTTT. Its translation: CSATPTGQRGNTGELFF.

The chain combines TRBV18 with TRBJ1-4, with D unclear. Trimming cost V 1 base and J 12 bases, with 12 bases left between them. CDR1 KGHSH and CDR2 LQKENI come from the germline V gene. The CDR3 extends over 13 amino acids. In DNA, the CDR3 is TGTGCCAGCTCACCACAGGGATCGGCGGAACTGTTTTTT. The encoded protein is CASSPQGSAELFF.

The rearrangement uses TRBV7-9 and TRBJ2-7, with TRBD1 matching over 8 bases. From germline, CDR1 is SEHNR and CDR2 FQNEAQ (reference sequence). This CDR3 is 15 amino acids long. The V gene end was trimmed by 4 bases and the J gene end by 2 bases; junction bases not matched to a gene: 7. CDR3 sequence (DNA): TGTGCCAGCAGCTACTCGACAGGGGCGGCCTACGAGCAGTACTTC. Its protein product is CASSYSTGAAYEQYF.

The chain has TRBV3-1 and TRBJ2-7, with 16 bases lining up with TRBD2. CDR1 is LGHDT, CDR2 YNNKEL, per germline (reference sequence). The CDR3 sequence is 15 residues long. V was pared by 3 bases and J by 6 bases, with 2 bases of the junction left unmatched. This chain's CDR3 is CASSQGLAGGPEQYF. CDR3 DNA: TGTGCCAGCAGCCAGGGACTAGCGGGAGGGCCCGAGCAGTACTTC.

V and J are TRBV29-1 and TRBJ2-7; D might be TRBD2 (5 bases). Trimming shortened V by 6 bases and J by 2 bases, and 17 bases separated the two germline ends. The CDR3 is 14 residues long. Germline values: CDR1 SQVTM, CDR2 ANQGSEA. The CDR3 sequence: CSVISSGRAYEQYF. The CDR3 bases are TGCAGCGTGATCTCTTCGGGAAGGGCCTACGAGCAGTACTTC.

The chain joins TRBV25-1 to TRBJ2-5; TRBD1 agrees at 7 bases. With V trimmed by 1 base and J by 4 bases, 3 bases remained unmatched. The V gene's germline CDR1 is MGHDK and CDR2 SYGVNS. CDR3 length: 14 amino acids. The CDR3 sequence is CASSESNRGETQYF. The CDR3 nucleotides are TGTGCCAGCAGTGAATCGAACAGGGGAGAGACCCAGTACTTC.

The rearrangement uses TRBV5-1 and TRBJ1-2; 8 nucleotides line up with TRBD1. V was pared by 4 bases and J by 2 bases, with 7 bases of the junction left unmatched. The germline V gene has CDR1 SGHRS and CDR2 YFSETQ. This CDR3 region has 15 residues. The CDR3 here is CASSGTTGENYGYTF. CDR3 bases: TGCGCCAGCAGCGGGACGACAGGGGAGAACTATGGCTACACCTTC.

The chain links TRBV6-5 to TRBJ2-7; TRBD1 matches at 7 bases. The length of the CDR3 is 14 residues. Unmatched junction bases numbered 5, after V lost 1 base and J lost 5 bases. Germline V gene sequence: CDR1 MNHEY, CDR2 SVGAGI. The CDR3 DNA reads as TGTGCCAGCAGTTACTATTTGACAGGGAACGAGCAGTACTTC. Protein sequence: CASSYYLTGNEQYF.

The gene calls are TRBV5-1 and TRBJ1-1; possible D gene TRBD1, 5 bases. The V end lost 4 bases, the J end lost 3 bases, and 10 bases lay between the germline ends. CDR1 is SGHRS, CDR2 YFSETQ, per germline. CDR3 length: 13 amino acids. CDR3 amino acids: CASSRGGDTEAFF. In nucleotides, the CDR3 is TGCGCCAGCAGCCGGGGAGGGGACACTGAAGCTTTCTTT.

The gene calls are TRBV13 and TRBJ2-7, with a possible D match to TRBD1 (5 bases). CDR1 and CDR2 (germline): PRHDT, FYEKMQ (reference sequence). This CDR3 is 15 amino acids long. Trimming removed 5 bases from V and 3 bases from J, with 17 bases in between. The CDR3 coding sequence is TGTGCCAGCAGCCATGGGAAAACAGGCTACTACGAGCAGTACTTC. Translating it yields CASSHGKTGYYEQYF.

This chain joins TRBV30 and TRBJ2-7; 7 bases map to TRBD2. The CDR3 is 13 amino acids. CDR1 is GTSNPN and CDR2 is SVGIG in the germline V gene (reference sequence). The V segment lost 4 bases and the J segment 2 bases; nucleotides outside the gene matches: 5. The CDR3 region is CAWNSGIPYEQYF. CDR3 DNA: TGTGCCTGGAACAGCGGGATCCCCTACGAGCAGTACTTC. The full variable domain, its missing parts supplied by reference TRBV30 and TRBJ2-7, is SQTIHQWPATLVQPVGSPLSLECTVEGTSNPNLYWYRQAAGRGLQLLFYSVGIGQISSEVPQNLSASRPQDRQFILSSKKLLLSDSGFYLCAWNSGIPYEQYFGPGTRLTVT.

This sequence joins TRBV14 and TRBJ2-1; D not resolved. With 1 base removed from V and 4 bases from J, the gap between germline ends came to 11 bases. From germline, CDR1 is SGHDN and CDR2 FVKESK. This CDR3 is built from 15 residues. CDR3 residues: CASSQGLDHYNEQFF. In DNA, the CDR3 is TGTGCCAGCAGCCAAGGCCTAGATCATTACAATGAGCAGTTCTTC. The full variable domain, with the rest looked up from reference TRBV14 and TRBJ2-1, is EAGVTQFPSHSVIEKGQTVTLRCDPISGHDNLYWYRRVMGKEIKFLLHFVKESKQDESGMPNNRFLAERTGGTYSTLKVQPAELEDSGVYFCASSQGLDHYNEQFFGPGTRLTVL.

This chain joins TRBV30 and TRBJ2-7; D may be TRBD1 or TRBD2 (5 bases each). CDR1 and CDR2 (germline): GTSNPN, SVGIG (reference sequence). Trimming left V 2 bases short and J 2 bases short, with 13 bases between. This CDR3 contains 14 residues. CDR3 sequence (DNA): TGTGCCTGGAGTACTCGGGGCCTCACCTACGAGCAGTACTTC. Translating it yields CAWSTRGLTYEQYF.

The count of this clonotype is one. V and J are TRBV12-1 and TRBJ2-1; the table names TRBD2, a call not compared with the DNA. TRBV12-1 is shown as a pseudogene. The CDR3 is 17 amino acids. Here the CDR3 reads CASSLGTSGSIYDEQFF. Written as DNA, the CDR3 is TGTGCCAGCAGCTTGGGGACTAGCGGGAGTATATACGATGAGCAGTTCTTC.